The sequence of this TCR delta chain was determined in a study of Vδ1+ human thymocytes. Study-wide findings and caveats: Unlike peripheral blood Vdelta1+ controls, thymic delta-chain sequences included about 20% Vdelta2 and few Vdelta3. Thymic TRG and TRD repertoires appeared highly polyclonal, with Gaussian CDR3 length distributions.

This clone has a handful of counts. Its specificity is not known. One end of the junction is discordant with germline, which a read error may explain. Other nucleotide sequences from this sample produce the same CDR3. Sequences come from RNA converted to cDNA by reverse transcription. Pooled V-gene forward primers with one constant-region reverse primer generated the CDR3 amplicons by multiplex PCR. TCRdb re-called the multiplex PCR reads through CATT. The sample carries just under 55,000 delta-chain clones, around 15% recorded once. The CDR3 loop spans 16 amino acids. Germline V gene data show CDR1 as TSWWSYY and CDR2 as QGS. The sorted cells were CD3+ Vdelta1+ Vdelta2- thymocytes from alphabeta-depleted thymus.

The sample comprised Vdelta1+ gamma-delta thymocytes from the thymus. Subset reported: FACS-sorted CD3+ TCRalphabeta- TCRVdelta1+ TCRVdelta2- thymocytes. The source is a boy under two years old who had congenital heart surgery. V is TRDV1 and J is TRDJ1; D perhaps matches TRDD3 (5 bases). CDR3 sequence (DNA): TGCGCTCTTGGGGACTTAATTCGCGGGGAGGCTTATAAACTCATCTTT. It translates to CALGDLIRGEAYKLIF.